Listed below are T cell receptor beta chains from one sample, sequenced in a study of blood T cell repertoires in COVID-19. Profiled with immunoSEQ multiplex PCR; TCRdb holds only in-frame clones, not every one. The sample has some 390,000 clones, 80% to 90% seen once. Sequencing was done on a sample of PBMCs or T cells enriched from blood (not recorded which). These receptors all come from a man aged 25 to 40 who had recovered from COVID-19. CDR3s include the opening cysteine and the closing phenylalanine or tryptophan. Each record gives: D gene, V gene, CDR3 protein. The D gene is left open where the match is weak.

D: .
V: TRBV14
CDR3: CASSFRQSATNEKLFF

D: TRBD1
V: TRBV25-1
CDR3: CASSGTGSSEAFF

D: .
V: TRBV19
CDR3: CASSRQNQETQYF

D: TRBD2
V: TRBV4-1
CDR3: CASSQNSGSAYEQYF

D: .
V: TRBV4-1
CDR3: CASSQGNGGSQHF

D: .
V: TRBV21-1
CDR3: CASSKRDRASEAFF

D: TRBD1
V: TRBV28
CDR3: CASSVNRGPNEKLFF

D: TRBD2
V: TRBV10-3
CDR3: CAISASTSGVNTGELFF

D: TRBD1
V: TRBV19
CDR3: CASSIGGTGFFEQYF

D: .
V: TRBV28
CDR3: CATEAAYGYTF

D: TRBD1
V: TRBV28
CDR3: CATWDSYGYTF

D: .
V: TRBV5-8
CDR3: CASSFGTGSQPQHF

D: .
V: TRBV5-1
CDR3: CASSSLRGYEQYF

D: .
V: TRBV28
CDR3: CASSLVRGSQETQYF

D: TRBD2
V: TRBV7-2
CDR3: CASSLAVGRGQETQYF

D: TRBD2
V: TRBV19
CDR3: CASNGLAGVGGEQFF

D: TRBD2
V: TRBV7-9
CDR3: CASSLPSGNNEQFF

D: TRBD1
V: TRBV5-5
CDR3: CASSYRQGVYEQYF

D: .
V: TRBV7-3
CDR3: CASSTTDNTEAFF

D: TRBD1
V: TRBV11-2
CDR3: CASSPTDRGGDGYTF

D: .
V: TRBV3-1/TRBV3-2
CDR3: CASSPFEGTNSPLHF

D: TRBD2
V: TRBV11-2
CDR3: CASSFPNRGETSGYNEQFF

D: TRBD1
V: TRBV15
CDR3: CATQHRGARETQYF